This T cell receptor (beta chain) was captured by sequencing in a study of blood T cell repertoires in COVID-19 (dated by TCRdb to 2020 to 2021). Regarding the study in general: Collaborator samples came from the United States, Italy and Spain and covered acute and convalescent phases of COVID-19. The material from the prospective study consisted of cDNA or gDNA derived from T cells, B-cell-depleted T cells, or PBMCs. Subjects who had been exposed to COVID-19, were actively infected with it, or had recovered from it provided the deeply sampled blood TCRbeta repertoires that made up the dataset. A freely available public database, intended as a resource for researchers studying the immune response to SARS-CoV-2, is where the repertoires were released. The samples were drawn from the first 160 participants of the ongoing ImmuneRACE study and from 1,254 subjects provided by 6 global collaborators. The sample metadata nearly always contained a de-identified subject ID, COVID-19 status, age in years and sex. HLA class I and class II types, where available, came from metadata supplied by the sample provider rather than from assay-based typing.

This clone was found once. The specificity of this receptor is unknown. Base qualities are not provided; no much larger clone lies one nucleotide away. Whole blood was collected in K2EDTA tubes by collaborating institutions according to the institutions' own protocols. For TCRbeta analysis, collaborators shipped samples as frozen whole blood, isolated PBMCs, or DNA extracted from either of those sample types. What the work shows at the level of the full study, not this receptor alone: How much clinical and demographic metadata was included differed by source and by participant, and the metadata was provided uncurated.

Measured from the cysteine to the phenylalanine, the CDR3 is 13 residues long. Just CDR3 DNA is preserved here, 39 bases in frame from base 1. TCRbeta CDR3 regions were amplified from genomic DNA using the immunoSEQ Assay, a bias-controlled multiplex PCR. As for how the authors treated the data: Nucleated cell counts per sample were estimated from amplification of reference gene primers within the assay. To quantify the absolute abundance of each unique TCRbeta CDR3 rearrangement, sequence reads were collapsed and filtered. For each sample, productive Simpson clonality was calculated as the square root of Simpson's diversity index over productive rearrangements. The clones in this table, taken by TCRdb from immuneACCESS, are in-frame only. Not every clone is retained; where verified, under half of the shortfall comes from an unresolved V gene, and the cause of the rest is unknown. Clone size and the V and J calls come from that table; the DNA yielded D and trimming. The sample table holds about 270,000 clones, of which about four fifths were seen once. In total, the top ten clones hold 2.5% to 3% of the sample.

This chain joins TRBV1 to TRBJ2-5; TRBD2 reflects the table's D call only, with no check against the DNA. TRBV1 is an annotated pseudogene. The source material was peripheral blood. The receptor was isolated from a woman in her sixties or seventies with active or convalescent COVID-19. The DNA sequence is as follows: TGCACCAGGTCCTCGGGGGGGAGAGAGACCCAGTACTTC. The encoded protein is CTRSSGGRETQYF.